The rows below give T cell receptor beta chains drawn from one sample of a study of spatial heterogeneity in lung cancer. TCRdb redid the calling of the 5' RACE reads with MiXCR, one entry per CDR3 protein. Of around 45,000 distinct CDR3 sequences detected, about 11% appear once; the ten largest clones hold around 42%. The material sequenced was PBMCs, taken at surgery. The receptors here all came from a female donor with early-stage non-small cell lung cancer. Each CDR3 is given with its conserved first and last residue. The D gene is left open where the match is weak. Expanded clones get a size class; other rows say once, few or many, or leave the size out.

clone_size,cdr3_length,d_call,v_call,j_call,cdr3_aa,cdr3_nt
few,18,NA,TRBV6-6,TRBJ2-6,CASSYEVGTGSGANVLTF,TGTGCCAGCAGTTACGAGGTGGGGACCGGCTCTGGGGCCAACGTCCTGACTTTC
many,18,NA,TRBV9,TRBJ1-3,CASSVGVGRGVAGNTIYF,TGTGCCAGCAGCGTAGGGGTAGGCAGGGGCGTCGCTGGAAACACCATATATTTT
NA,11,NA,TRBV29-1,TRBJ2-7,CSVVIQGSGYF,TGCAGCGTCGTTATCCAGGGCTCCGGGTACTTC
few,15,TRBD1,TRBV6-6,TRBJ2-3,CASNPRTGAGNTQYF,TGTGCCAGCAATCCAAGGACAGGGGCTGGTAATACGCAGTATTTT
few,17,TRBD2,TRBV20-1,TRBJ2-7,CSVVGLKTGTITYEQYF,TGCAGTGTTGTGGGGCTCAAAACCGGGACTATTACCTACGAGCAGTACTTC
NA,15,NA,TRBV7-9,TRBJ1-2,CASSSLQGLCYGYTF,TGTGCCAGCAGCTCCTTACAGGGTCTATGCTATGGCTACACCTTC
few,14,NA,TRBV3-1,TRBJ1-6,CASSKRSENSPLHF,TGTGCCAGCAGCAAAAGGTCGGAGAATTCACCCCTCCACTTT
few,15,NA,TRBV29-1,TRBJ2-3,CSPILVGGGTDTQYF,TGCAGCCCCATTTTGGTCGGGGGAGGCACAGATACGCAGTATTTT
many,17,TRBD1,TRBV12-3/TRBV12-4,TRBJ2-7,CASSPYPAGGYSYEQYF,TGTGCCAGCAGTCCTTACCCGGCAGGGGGATACTCCTACGAGCAGTACTTC
few,14,NA,TRBV7-2,TRBJ2-3,CASSPGRSTDTQYF,TGTGCCAGCAGCCCAGGACGCAGCACAGATACGCAGTATTTT
few,11,NA,TRBV5-6,TRBJ1-1,CASSLDSEAFF,TGTGCCAGCAGCTTGGACTCTGAAGCTTTCTTT
NA,14,NA,TRBV15,TRBJ2-5,CATSREGGLETQYF,TGTGCCACCAGCAGAGAGGGTGGGCTGGAGACCCAGTACTTC
few,14,NA,TRBV19,TRBJ2-3,CASSSIAPPNTQYF,TGTGCCAGTAGTTCCATAGCCCCACCCAATACGCAGTATTTT
few,13,NA,TRBV29-1,TRBJ2-2,CSVDWARTGELFF,TGCAGCGTTGATTGGGCCAGGACCGGGGAGCTGTTTTTT
many,18,NA,TRBV12-3/TRBV12-4,TRBJ2-5,CASSPTRLSLGPGRTQYF,TGTGCCAGCAGTCCTACCCGTCTCTCCCTGGGACCCGGGCGGACCCAGTACTTC
many,12,NA,TRBV30,TRBJ2-3,CAWGGSTDTQYF,TGTGCCTGGGGGGGGAGCACAGATACGCAGTATTTT
many,15,NA,TRBV6-6,TRBJ1-4,CASTFLGTTNEKLFF,TGTGCCAGCACTTTCTTAGGTACAACTAATGAAAAACTGTTTTTT
many,14,TRBD1,TRBV28,TRBJ1-2,CASNTDGTANGYTF,TGTGCCAGCAACACCGATGGGACAGCGAATGGCTACACCTTC
NA,13,TRBD1,TRBV29-1,TRBJ2-5,CSVEAGGWETQYF,TGCAGCGTTGAAGCAGGGGGCTGGGAGACCCAGTACTTC
many,16,TRBD2,TRBV28,TRBJ2-7,CASSSRTSGGVYEQYF,TGTGCCAGCAGTTCCCGGACTAGCGGGGGAGTCTACGAGCAGTACTTC
NA,15,NA,TRBV5-1,TRBJ1-5,CASSLGVGSNQPQHF,TGCGCCAGCAGCTTGGGGGTCGGTAGCAATCAGCCCCAGCATTTT
many,16,TRBD1,TRBV28,TRBJ1-5,CASSPRVGQGKQPQHF,TGTGCCAGCAGTCCCCGGGTCGGACAGGGTAAGCAGCCCCAGCATTTT
few,17,TRBD2,TRBV4-2,TRBJ2-5,CASSHGTGTSGGGGQYF,TGTGCCAGCAGCCACGGAACCGGGACTAGCGGGGGAGGAGGCCAGTACTTC
many,13,NA,TRBV7-9,TRBJ1-4,CASSPGWNEKLFF,TGTGCCAGCAGCCCCGGGTGGAATGAAAAACTGTTTTTT
few,13,TRBD1,TRBV12-3/TRBV12-4,TRBJ2-7,CASSSGTGREQYF,TGTGCCAGCAGTTCCGGGACAGGGCGCGAGCAGTACTTC
NA,14,NA,TRBV5-1,TRBJ2-7,CASSLTGNGGEQYF,TGCGCCAGCAGCTTGACGGGAAACGGGGGAGAGCAGTACTTC
many,12,NA,TRBV10-3,TRBJ2-3,CATAGEGVTQYF,TGTGCCACCGCAGGGGAAGGGGTTACGCAGTATTTT
NA,13,NA,TRBV3-1,TRBJ1-4,CASSQTGGEKLFF,TGTGCCAGCAGCCAGACAGGTGGAGAAAAACTGTTTTTT
few,13,NA,TRBV4-3,TRBJ2-3,CASSQGATDTQYF,TGCGCCAGCAGCCAAGGAGCTACAGATACGCAGTATTTT
NA,15,TRBD1,TRBV5-5,TRBJ1-5,CASSTGTGGIQPQHF,TGTGCCAGCAGCACCGGGACAGGGGGCATCCAGCCCCAGCATTTT
many,14,NA,TRBV21-1,TRBJ1-4,CASTPGAPNEKLFF,TGTGCCAGCACACCGGGGGCACCGAATGAAAAACTGTTTTTT
NA,12,NA,TRBV7-2,TRBJ2-2,CASSSYGGELFF,TGTGCCAGCAGCTCGTACGGCGGGGAGCTGTTTTTT
few,15,TRBD2,TRBV27,TRBJ2-1,CASRDTSGGWNEQFF,TGTGCCAGCAGAGATACTAGCGGGGGTTGGAATGAGCAGTTCTTC
NA,14,NA,TRBV7-2,TRBJ2-1,CASSAIRAPNEQFF,TGTGCCAGCAGCGCTATTAGGGCCCCCAATGAGCAGTTCTTC
NA,15,NA,TRBV12-3/TRBV12-4,TRBJ1-5,CASSPSGSSNQPQHF,TGTGCCAGCAGTCCCTCCGGGTCCAGCAATCAGCCCCAGCATTTT
few,14,NA,TRBV9,TRBJ1-2,CASAPSWGTGGYTF,TGTGCCAGCGCTCCATCGTGGGGCACAGGGGGCTACACCTTC
many,15,NA,TRBV4-3,TRBJ2-1,CASSQGPGSHNEQFF,TGCGCCAGCAGCCAAGGTCCCGGTTCCCACAATGAGCAGTTCTTC
many,14,TRBD2,TRBV20-1,TRBJ2-3,CSAQLLAASDTQYF,TGCAGTGCACAATTACTAGCGGCTTCAGATACGCAGTATTTT
many,14,TRBD1,TRBV12-3/TRBV12-4,TRBJ2-2,CASSPLQGAGELFF,TGTGCCAGCAGCCCCCTACAGGGGGCCGGGGAGCTGTTTTTT
few,13,TRBD1,TRBV29-1,TRBJ1-2,CSVPPGQGAGYTF,TGCAGCGTTCCACCGGGACAGGGGGCTGGCTACACCTTC
NA,15,NA,TRBV30,TRBJ1-3,CAWSGPGISGNTIYF,TGTGCCTGGAGTGGGCCAGGAATCTCTGGAAACACCATATATTTT
NA,18,NA,TRBV7-9,TRBJ2-6,CASSGPRVSASGANVLTF,TGTGCCAGCAGCGGCCCGAGAGTTTCAGCCTCTGGGGCCAACGTCCTGACTTTC
many,12,TRBD1,TRBV20-1,TRBJ1-2,CTAWTGNYGYTF,TGCACCGCCTGGACAGGGAACTATGGCTACACCTTC
many,14,NA,TRBV11-2,TRBJ1-1,CASSSPLGNTEAFF,TGTGCCAGCAGCTCCCCGTTAGGGAACACTGAAGCTTTCTTT
many,15,TRBD2,TRBV11-2,TRBJ2-1,CASSLVGLGSDEQFF,TGTGCCAGCAGCTTAGTGGGACTAGGGTCAGATGAGCAGTTCTTC
NA,14,NA,TRBV20-1,TRBJ1-3,CSAPTDISGNTIYF,TGCAGTGCTCCTACCGACATCTCTGGAAACACCATATATTTT
few,16,TRBD1,TRBV5-6,TRBJ1-3,CASSLGQGYSGNTIYF,TGTGCCAGCAGCTTGGGACAGGGGTACTCTGGAAACACCATATATTTT
NA,13,NA,TRBV2,TRBJ1-1,CASSELPNTEAFF,TGTGCCAGCAGTGAACTGCCGAACACTGAAGCTTTCTTT
many,14,NA,TRBV4-3,TRBJ1-2,CASSVTGSNYGYTF,TGCGCCAGCAGCGTAACAGGGTCTAACTATGGCTACACCTTC
many,14,TRBD1,TRBV7-2,TRBJ2-1,CASSLRDSYNEQFF,TGTGCCAGCAGCCTACGGGACAGTTACAATGAGCAGTTCTTC
few,13,NA,TRBV30,TRBJ1-1,CAWRAQGMTEAFF,TGTGCCTGGAGGGCCCAGGGAATGACTGAAGCTTTCTTT
many,15,NA,TRBV28,TRBJ1-5,CASSSGHPRGQPQHF,TGTGCCAGCAGCAGTGGACATCCCAGGGGTCAGCCCCAGCATTTT
few,14,TRBD1,TRBV7-2,TRBJ1-1,CASSSLDRQSYAFF,TGTGCCAGCAGCTCGTTGGACAGGCAATCGTATGCTTTCTTT
NA,15,TRBD1,TRBV3-1,TRBJ2-3,CASSQDRSSTDTQYF,TGTGCCAGCAGCCAGGACAGGAGCAGCACAGATACGCAGTATTTT
NA,14,TRBD1,TRBV19,TRBJ1-1,CASSWDRMNTEAFF,TGTGCCAGTAGCTGGGACAGGATGAACACTGAAGCTTTCTTT
NA,15,NA,TRBV12-3/TRBV12-4,TRBJ2-5,CASSFTGAIQETQYF,TGTGCCAGCAGTTTCACGGGGGCTATCCAAGAGACCCAGTACTTC
NA,17,NA,TRBV3-1,TRBJ1-2,CASSQRLGLTGDYGYTF,TGTGCCAGCAGCCAAAGGCTGGGATTGACAGGAGACTATGGCTACACCTTC
NA,14,NA,TRBV7-2,TRBJ2-3,CASSSGSPGDTQYF,TGTGCCAGCAGCTCCGGGTCCCCGGGGGATACGCAGTATTTT
few,15,TRBD1,TRBV2,TRBJ2-7,CASSRTGTGPTEQYF,TGTGCCAGCAGCCGAACCGGGACAGGGCCCACCGAGCAGTACTTC
few,14,NA,TRBV28,TRBJ1-5,CASSSPGGAQPQHF,TGTGCCAGCAGTTCCCCGGGAGGGGCCCAGCCCCAGCATTTT